The sequence of this T cell receptor (beta chain) was determined in a study of blood T cells in healthy people across ages. Background on the study: About one barcoded beta molecule per two T cells was the capture yield of template switching.

The CDR3 covers 16 residues. Trimming took off 0 bases at V and 2 bases at J, with 14 bases between the two ends. Germline CDR1 reads SGHRS; CDR2 reads YFSETQ. Sample-barcoded 5' priming and a J-beta primer mix drove a second PCR of roughly 6 to 12 cycles. In TCRdb, the 5' RACE reads were re-called with MiXCR into one record per CDR3 protein. In the table there are 650,000 to 1,000,000 distinct CDR3 sequences, 35% to 40% of which are singletons. In its sample, this clonotype was seen many times. Its antigen is undetermined. Findings and limits, study-wide: Naive CD4+ cell counts and diversity both ran higher in long-lived than in aged donors. A strong correlation was seen between TCR beta diversity and naive T cell percentage.

The chain is built from TRBV5-1 and TRBJ2-5; D is perhaps TRBD2 (6 bases). The source material was blood. This TCR was recovered from a man between 18 and 29 years old in good health. This CDR3 is CASSLAPGGDQETQYF. The CDR3 region has the DNA TGCGCCAGCAGCTTGGCCCCCGGAGGGGATCAAGAGACCCAGTACTTC. The entire variable domain, with the rest obtained from reference TRBV5-1 and TRBJ2-5, is as follows: KAGVTQTPRYLIKTRGQQVTLSCSPISGHRSVSWYQQTPGQGLQFLFEYFSETQRNKGNFPGRFSGRQFSNSRSEMNVSTLELGDSALYLCASSLAPGGDQETQYFGPGTRLLVL.